Listed here are 8 T cell receptor beta chains from one sample, sequenced in a study of cytomegalovirus exposure and HLA in healthy donors. 13 Jbeta primers and 60 Vbeta primers were used for the PCR. Libraries were prepared by immunoSEQ multiplex PCR; TCRdb keeps only in-frame clonotypes and omits some of them. In all, the sample yields around 120,000 clones. The sequenced sample was PBMCs. These receptors were obtained from a man aged 50 to 59 in good health and CMV-seronegative.

This sequence joins TRBV10-3 and TRBJ1-1; D unclear. Germline loops: CDR1 ENHRY, CDR2 SYGVKD. The V end lost 10 bases, the J end lost 4 bases, and 16 bases lay between the germline ends. CDR3 size: 13 residues. The DNA for the CDR3 is TGTGCCACCAGAGGAAAAGCGTCCACTGAAGCTTTCTTT. As protein: CATRGKASTEAFF.

The chain carries TRBV7-2 and TRBJ1-6; 8 bases are shared with TRBD1. Per germline, CDR1 SGHTA and CDR2 FQGNSA. This CDR3 comprises 15 residues. Unmatched junction bases numbered 5, after V lost 5 bases and J lost 5 bases. In nucleotides, the CDR3 is TGTGCCAGCAGCCAGGGGGACAGGAATAATTCACCCCTCCACTTT. It encodes CASSQGDRNNSPLHF. The entire variable domain, with the rest obtained from reference TRBV7-2 and TRBJ1-6, is as follows: GAGVSQSPSNKVTEKGKDVELRCDPISGHTALYWYRQSLGQGLEFLIYFQGNSAPDKSGLPSDRFSAERTGGSVSTLTIQRTQQEDSAVYLCASSQGDRNNSPLHFGNGTRLTVT.

The gene calls are TRBV9 and TRBJ2-5, with TRBD1 as a possible D gene (6 bases). The CDR3 totals 13 residues. CDR1 SGDLS and CDR2 YYNGEE come from the germline V gene. V gave up 3 bases and J gave up 2 bases, with 8 bases separating them. CDR3: CASSGTAQETQYF. The CDR3 DNA reads TGTGCCAGCAGCGGGACAGCACAAGAGACCCAGTACTTC.

The chain has TRBV27 and TRBJ2-3; D unclear. Trimming removed 6 bases at V and 0 bases at J, with 10 bases between. The CDR3 runs to 14 residues. Looked up from germline, CDR1 is MNHEY and CDR2 is SMNVEV (reference sequence). The CDR3 spells CASRSGYSTDTQYF. In nucleotides, the CDR3 is TGTGCCAGCAGGTCAGGCTACAGCACAGATACGCAGTATTTT.

Concerning this clone: This same CDR3 is encoded by further DNA sequences in the sample. The chain is built from TRBV6-6 and TRBJ2-5; no clear D gene. The CDR3 totals 11 residues. CDR1 is MNHNY, CDR2 SVGAGI, per germline (reference sequence). Between the trimmed V and J ends, which lost 6 bases and 2 bases, there was a span of 4 bases. CDR3 coding DNA: TGTGCCAGCAGACAACAAGAGACCCAGTACTTC. This gives the protein CASRQQETQYF.

The chain recombines TRBV4-3 with TRBJ2-5; 7 bases map to TRBD1. The J call could be wrong; TRBJ2-7 is a better fit for the DNA end. Germline CDR1 reads LGHNA; CDR2 reads YSLEER. This CDR3 is built from 16 residues. The CDR3 nucleotides read TGCGCCAGCAGCCAAGCGGTAAGGGACAGCTCCTACGAGCAGTACTTC. Its translation: CASSQAVRDSSYEQYF.

V and J are TRBV5-1 and TRBJ2-1, with 9 bases lining up with TRBD1. Germline-derived CDR1 and CDR2 are SGHRS and YFSETQ. The length of the CDR3 is 16 residues. J was trimmed by 0 bases and V by 4 bases; bases with no gene match: 5. CDR3 sequence: CASSLMTGGSYNEQFF. The CDR3 bases are TGCGCCAGCAGCCTAATGACAGGGGGCTCCTACAATGAGCAGTTCTTC.

The chain recombines TRBV29-1 with TRBJ1-4; D is unresolved. CDR3 size: 14 residues. V was clipped by 0 bases and J by 10 bases, with 15 bases between them. Germline CDR1 is SQVTM and CDR2 is ANQGSEA. The CDR3: CSVEDHYEVGKLFF. For the CDR3, the DNA is TGCAGCGTTGAAGACCACTATGAGGTTGGAAAACTGTTTTTT.